Here is one T cell receptor beta chain with its context. The V and J ends lost 5 bases and 0 bases respectively, with 8 bases between them. Per germline, CDR1 MNHEY and CDR2 SVGAGI. CDR3 size: 14 residues. In the original workflow: Amplification from reference gene primers served as the basis for estimated nucleated cell counts. The protocol was immunoSEQ multiplex PCR, while the TCRdb copy is restricted to in-frame clones and leaves out a portion. For V, J and clone size, that table is used; D and trimming come from the DNA. Of under 150,000 clones detected, roughly 82% appear once; the ten largest clones hold roughly 8%. The data were taken from a study of blood T cell repertoires in COVID-19. In the study overall: T cells, B-cell-depleted T cells, or PBMCs provided the cDNA or gDNA that served as material.

The source of this sequence is a woman aged 40 to 50 with acute or convalescent COVID-19. The chain links TRBV6-5 to TRBJ1-3; D remains unclear. Specimen: peripheral blood. CDR3 sequence reads: CASSRGDSGNTIYF. In nucleotides, the CDR3 is TGTGCCAGCAGTCGCGGAGACTCTGGAAACACCATATATTTT.